Listed below are T cell receptor beta chains from one sample, sequenced in a study of regulatory T cells. The method was immunoSEQ multiplex PCR; TCRdb's version includes in-frame clones alone and lacks a portion of them. The table lists some 10,000 clones, over 75% of them singletons. Specimen: CD8+ T cells sorted from blood. All receptors derive from a person under 30 with CD3G deficiency. CDR3s leave out the opening cysteine and the closing phenylalanine or tryptophan. A D gene is named only where the DNA matches it firmly.

D gene: NA; V gene: TRBV6-5; J gene: TRBJ2-2; CDR3 protein: ASSYSGGELF
D gene: TRBD2; V gene: TRBV10-3; J gene: TRBJ2-1; CDR3 protein: AISKGTSSHYNNEQF
D gene: NA; V gene: TRBV28; J gene: TRBJ2-7; CDR3 protein: ASSLGFSSEQY
D gene: NA; V gene: TRBV28; J gene: TRBJ1-1; CDR3 protein: ASSLVPAAGNTEAF
D gene: NA; V gene: TRBV11-2; J gene: NA; CDR3 protein: ASSLVGGIEQY
D gene: NA; V gene: TRBV6-1; J gene: TRBJ2-6; CDR3 protein: ASRDAGYGANVLT
D gene: TRBD1; V gene: TRBV6-1; J gene: TRBJ2-7; CDR3 protein: ASGGTGDGYEQY
D gene: NA; V gene: TRBV19; J gene: TRBJ2-1; CDR3 protein: ASSISVSSYNEQF
D gene: TRBD1; V gene: TRBV28; J gene: TRBJ1-2; CDR3 protein: ASSSETGAIYGYT
D gene: NA; V gene: TRBV28; J gene: TRBJ2-7; CDR3 protein: ASSHISSYEQY
D gene: NA; V gene: TRBV28; J gene: TRBJ2-3; CDR3 protein: ASSGGDTQY
D gene: NA; V gene: TRBV11-2; J gene: NA; CDR3 protein: ASSLTGDLGAYEQY
D gene: TRBD2; V gene: TRBV28; J gene: NA; CDR3 protein: ASSVSGSLYEQY
D gene: NA; V gene: TRBV11-2; J gene: TRBJ2-7; CDR3 protein: ASSLGSYEQY
D gene: NA; V gene: TRBV5-1; J gene: TRBJ2-5; CDR3 protein: ASIQNLSEEKETQY
D gene: NA; V gene: TRBV11-2; J gene: TRBJ2-7; CDR3 protein: ASSLSLDHEQY
D gene: NA; V gene: TRBV28; J gene: TRBJ1-1; CDR3 protein: ASSRGGTTEAF
D gene: TRBD2; V gene: TRBV9; J gene: TRBJ2-2; CDR3 protein: ASSPSGGANTGELF
D gene: NA; V gene: TRBV28; J gene: TRBJ2-7; CDR3 protein: ASSFGDSYEQY
D gene: NA; V gene: TRBV10-2; J gene: TRBJ2-7; CDR3 protein: ATGPFRGEQY
D gene: NA; V gene: TRBV6-6; J gene: TRBJ1-4; CDR3 protein: ASSYGSEKLF
D gene: TRBD2; V gene: TRBV6-1; J gene: TRBJ2-1; CDR3 protein: ASRLAGGRNEQF
D gene: NA; V gene: TRBV28; J gene: TRBJ2-5; CDR3 protein: ASSLAQQETQY
D gene: NA; V gene: TRBV6-5; J gene: TRBJ1-1; CDR3 protein: ASSSEGWTEAF
D gene: NA; V gene: TRBV2; J gene: TRBJ2-1; CDR3 protein: ASSGKVKPSPGSYNEQF
D gene: NA; V gene: TRBV28; J gene: TRBJ2-7; CDR3 protein: ASSNPGPFPSEQY
D gene: NA; V gene: TRBV28; J gene: TRBJ2-7; CDR3 protein: ASSLYSGEQY
D gene: NA; V gene: TRBV28; J gene: TRBJ2-3; CDR3 protein: ASSFSLGGRLPDTQY
D gene: NA; V gene: TRBV7-8; J gene: TRBJ2-3; CDR3 protein: ASSLGQALIDTQY
D gene: TRBD1; V gene: TRBV5-1; J gene: TRBJ1-2; CDR3 protein: ASSLGTGRGYT
D gene: TRBD2; V gene: TRBV28; J gene: TRBJ2-7; CDR3 protein: ASSLGNGAGGPGEQY
D gene: NA; V gene: TRBV5-1; J gene: TRBJ2-1; CDR3 protein: ASSLGESGYNEQF
D gene: TRBD1; V gene: TRBV28; J gene: TRBJ1-5; CDR3 protein: ASSLTGGLLSNQPQH
D gene: NA; V gene: TRBV27; J gene: TRBJ2-2; CDR3 protein: ASRRLKPTTGELF
D gene: NA; V gene: TRBV7-9; J gene: TRBJ2-7; CDR3 protein: ASSSPRDRPAPIGEQY
D gene: TRBD2; V gene: TRBV28; J gene: TRBJ2-3; CDR3 protein: ASSSLQLAGLFLTDTQY
D gene: NA; V gene: TRBV6-6; J gene: TRBJ2-3; CDR3 protein: ASSYSGVTDTQY
D gene: NA; V gene: TRBV7-9; J gene: TRBJ2-6; CDR3 protein: ASSLYKGFDSGANVLT
D gene: NA; V gene: TRBV10-2; J gene: TRBJ1-1; CDR3 protein: ASSTGNTEAF
D gene: NA; V gene: TRBV27; J gene: TRBJ1-1; CDR3 protein: ASSFWGGTEAF
D gene: NA; V gene: TRBV7-4; J gene: TRBJ2-5; CDR3 protein: ASSLGARRQETQY
D gene: NA; V gene: TRBV27; J gene: TRBJ2-3; CDR3 protein: ASSLRAGDTDTQY
D gene: NA; V gene: TRBV6-1; J gene: TRBJ1-1; CDR3 protein: ASSETGENTEAF
D gene: TRBD1; V gene: TRBV27; J gene: TRBJ2-1; CDR3 protein: ASSPRQGPRGEQF
D gene: NA; V gene: TRBV6-1; J gene: TRBJ1-2; CDR3 protein: ASSEGKGGYGYT
D gene: NA; V gene: TRBV28; J gene: NA; CDR3 protein: ASSFDTYEQY
D gene: TRBD2; V gene: TRBV28; J gene: TRBJ2-1; CDR3 protein: ASELAGGHEQF
D gene: TRBD2; V gene: TRBV7-9; J gene: TRBJ2-1; CDR3 protein: ASSLSLAVEQF
D gene: NA; V gene: TRBV7-9; J gene: TRBJ2-5; CDR3 protein: ASSLGRPIQETQY
D gene: TRBD1; V gene: TRBV7-8; J gene: TRBJ2-7; CDR3 protein: ASSSSVRQGRNEQY
D gene: TRBD1; V gene: TRBV7-6; J gene: TRBJ2-5; CDR3 protein: ASSPRTGEEETQY
D gene: NA; V gene: TRBV6-1; J gene: TRBJ2-1; CDR3 protein: ASSVYFTPRGNEQF
D gene: TRBD1; V gene: TRBV28; J gene: TRBJ2-1; CDR3 protein: ASSPDRVYNEQF
D gene: TRBD1; V gene: TRBV30; J gene: TRBJ2-7; CDR3 protein: AWNRGQGRNEQY
D gene: TRBD1; V gene: TRBV5-4; J gene: TRBJ1-5; CDR3 protein: ASSLGGQDYSNQPQH
D gene: NA; V gene: TRBV5-1; J gene: TRBJ2-1; CDR3 protein: ASSLDGWNEQF
D gene: NA; V gene: TRBV28; J gene: TRBJ1-1; CDR3 protein: ASSPAGMNTEAF
D gene: NA; V gene: TRBV6-1; J gene: TRBJ2-1; CDR3 protein: ASSAYRANEQF
D gene: NA; V gene: TRBV28; J gene: TRBJ1-1; CDR3 protein: ASSPTGNTEAF